The rows below give T cell receptor beta chains drawn from one sample of a study of Graves' ophthalmopathy and Graves' hyperthyroidism. From the multiplex PCR reads, TCRdb called clonotypes with MiXCR, one entry per CDR3 protein. The table records about 1.2 million distinct CDR3 sequences, roughly 35% of them present only once. The source material was peripheral blood or thyroid tissue (not recorded which). These receptors originate from an adult man with Graves' hyperthyroidism. Both conserved end residues are part of each CDR3. D genes are given only for firm matches. For some rows the clone size is stated as once, few or many, or as a class when expanded; others skip it.

TRBV29-1	-	-	TRBJ1-2	TGCAGCGTTGAAGGGGCGACAGGCCTCTATGGCTACACCTTC	CSVEGATGLYGYTF
TRBV12-3/TRBV12-4	few	TRBD1	TRBJ1-5	TGTGCCAGCAGCCAAACCAGGACAGGCCCGAACCCAGATCAGCCCCAGCATTTT	CASSQTRTGPNPDQPQHF
TRBV15	-	-	TRBJ2-5	TGTGCCACCAGCAGAGATCTCCCAACTAGAGGGGGGACCCAGTACTTC	CATSRDLPTRGGTQYF
TRBV20-1	-	TRBD1	TRBJ2-6	TGCAGTGCTGGGACAGGGGGCAGACCCTCTGGGGCCAACGTCCTGACTTTC	CSAGTGGRPSGANVLTF
TRBV30	-	-	TRBJ1-2	TGTGCCTGGAGTGCTGACAGAGGCGTTCATGGCTACACCTTC	CAWSADRGVHGYTF
TRBV5-1	many	-	TRBJ1-2	TGCGCCAGCAGTCTGGGGTCGCGAGGCTACACCTTC	CASSLGSRGYTF
TRBV4-3	few	TRBD1	TRBJ1-1	TGCGCCAGCAGCCAGCTGCCAGGGGGGACTGAAGCTTTCTTT	CASSQLPGGTEAFF
TRBV11-2	once	-	TRBJ2-5	TGTGCCAGCAGCTCCTCGCAGGTTGGCGAGACCCAGTACTTC	CASSSSQVGETQYF
TRBV2	many	-	TRBJ2-7	TGTGCCAGCAGTGCCAGGGAAGGGTCCGAGCAGTACTTC	CASSAREGSEQYF
TRBV7-2	-	TRBD1	TRBJ1-4	TGTGCCAGCAGCTTATACCCAGGGACAGACGAAGAAAAACTGTTTTTT	CASSLYPGTDEEKLFF
TRBV5-1	many	-	TRBJ2-2	TGCGCCAGCAGCTTTAGAGCTAACGGGGAGCTGTTTTTT	CASSFRANGELFF
TRBV7-9	-	-	TRBJ1-1	TGTGCCAGCATCGCCCTGGGCCAGGGAGGAATGAACACTGAAGCTTTCTTT	CASIALGQGGMNTEAFF
TRBV11-2	few	-	TRBJ2-5	TGTGCCAGCACCGCCCGGGCCAAAGGAGAGACCCAGTACTTC	CASTARAKGETQYF
TRBV20-1	many	-	TRBJ1-4	TGCAGTGCTAGAGTACCGAGCGAGGAAAAACTGTTTTTT	CSARVPSEEKLFF
TRBV11-2	few	-	TRBJ1-1	TGTGCCAGCAGCTTAGATCGCCCGAACACTGAAGCTTTCTTT	CASSLDRPNTEAFF
TRBV5-6	-	TRBD1	TRBJ2-7	TGTGCCAGCAGCTTGGTGGGACAGATCTCCTACGAGCAGTACTTC	CASSLVGQISYEQYF